This T cell receptor (beta chain) was retrieved from a study of cytomegalovirus exposure and HLA in healthy donors. Findings of the study overall: Association with HLA alleles at 0.05 false discovery rate was found for around 15,000 TCR beta sequences in a later analysis.

Germline CDR1 reads GTSNPN; CDR2 reads SVGIG (reference sequence). After removal of 2 bases from V and 1 base from J, the junction contained 0 bases not matched to a gene. The CDR3 extends over 13 amino acids. PCR employed 60 Vbeta and 13 Jbeta primers. The data were produced by immunoSEQ multiplex PCR, yet TCRdb's version contains in-frame clones alone and is incomplete. Altogether approximately 160,000 clones are present, 77% being singletons, with the ten largest covering about 1.5%. Regarding this clone: The antigen is unknown.

The sample was PBMCs. The chain joins TRBV30 to TRBJ1-1; the match to TRBD1 covers 8 bases. The receptor was derived from a woman aged 25-40 years in good health and CMV-seronegative. Here the CDR3 DNA reads TGTGCCTGGAGTACAGGGGGGAACACTGAAGCTTTCTTT. This codes for CAWSTGGNTEAFF.